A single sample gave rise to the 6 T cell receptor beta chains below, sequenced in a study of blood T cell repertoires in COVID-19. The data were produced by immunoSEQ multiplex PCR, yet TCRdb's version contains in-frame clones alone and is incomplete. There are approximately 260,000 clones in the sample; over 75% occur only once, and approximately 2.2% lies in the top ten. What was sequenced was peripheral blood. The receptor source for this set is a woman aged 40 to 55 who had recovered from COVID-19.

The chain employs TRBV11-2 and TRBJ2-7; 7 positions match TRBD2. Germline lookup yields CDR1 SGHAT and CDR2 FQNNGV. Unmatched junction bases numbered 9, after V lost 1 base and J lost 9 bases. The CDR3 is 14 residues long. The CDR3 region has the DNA TGTGCCAGCAGCTTAGGGCGGGGCCCTAGCGGGCAGTACTTC. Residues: CASSLGRGPSGQYF. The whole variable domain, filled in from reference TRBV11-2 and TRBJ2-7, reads EAGVAQSPRYKIIEKRQSVAFWCNPISGHATLYWYQQILGQGPKLLIQFQNNGVVDDSQLPKDRFSAERLKGVDSTLKIQPAKLEDSAVYLCASSLGRGPSGQYFGPGTRLTVT.

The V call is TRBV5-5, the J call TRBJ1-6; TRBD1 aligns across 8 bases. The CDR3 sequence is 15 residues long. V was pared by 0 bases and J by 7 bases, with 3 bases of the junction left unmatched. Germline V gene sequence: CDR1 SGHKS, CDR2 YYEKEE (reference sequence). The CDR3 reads CASSLGGQANSPLHF. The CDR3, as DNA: TGTGCCAGCAGCTTGGGGGGACAGGCGAATTCACCCCTCCACTTT.

The CDR3 DNA is TGTGCCAGCAGCCCTGCTAGCGCGATCGGCTATGAGCAGTTCTTC. It translates to CASSPASAIGYEQFF. The chain recombines TRBV7-2 with TRBJ2-1; tentative D call: TRBD2 (6 bases). The CDR3 is 15 amino acids. Trimming cost V 5 bases and J 8 bases, with 19 bases left between them. The germline V gene has CDR1 SGHTA and CDR2 FQGNSA.

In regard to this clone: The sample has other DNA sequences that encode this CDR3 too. The CDR3 loop reads CASSQGASGAYNEQFF. The CDR3 DNA reads as TGCGCCAGCAGCCAAGGGGCTAGCGGGGCCTACAATGAGCAGTTCTTC. This chain uses TRBV4-3 with TRBJ2-1, with TRBD2 matching 9 bases. The trim removed 1 base at V and 2 bases at J, leaving 3 bases unmatched. CDR1 and CDR2 (germline): LGHNA, YSLEER. The CDR3 spans 16 residues.

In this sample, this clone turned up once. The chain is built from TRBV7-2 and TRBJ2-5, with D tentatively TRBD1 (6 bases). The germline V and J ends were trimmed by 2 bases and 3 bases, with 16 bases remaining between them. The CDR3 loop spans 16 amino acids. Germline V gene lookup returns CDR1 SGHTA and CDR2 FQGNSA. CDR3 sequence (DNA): TGTGCCAGCAGCTTAAGCAGGACAGTGGTAAAAGAGACCCAGTACTTC. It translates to CASSLSRTVVKETQYF.

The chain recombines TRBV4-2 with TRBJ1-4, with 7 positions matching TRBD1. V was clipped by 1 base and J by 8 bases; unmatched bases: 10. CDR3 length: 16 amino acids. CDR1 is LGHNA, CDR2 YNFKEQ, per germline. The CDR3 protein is CASSQGDRVWEEKLFF. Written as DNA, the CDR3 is TGTGCCAGCAGCCAAGGAGACAGGGTCTGGGAGGAAAAACTGTTTTTT.